This TCR beta chain emerged from a study of control samples from healthy donors and cancer patients. Clones were sequenced by immunoSEQ multiplex PCR, and TCRdb holds only the in-frame ones, with some missing. The sample has 110,000 to 150,000 clones; around nine tenths are singletons. The sample taken for sequencing was blood. The TCR comes from a man aged 25-45 years in good health.

This chain's CDR3 is CASSRTEGGEKLFF. The CDR3 DNA sequence: TGTGCCAGCAGTCGGACAGAAGGAGGTGAAAAACTGTTTTTT. The chain uses TRBV6-6 and TRBJ1-4; possible D gene TRBD1, 6 bases. The CDR3 length is 14 residues. Trimming left V 5 bases short and J 7 bases short, with 14 bases between. Germline V CDR1 and CDR2: MNHNY, SVGAGI (reference sequence).